What follows are 2 T cell receptor beta chains derived from one specimen sequenced in a study of T cell responses to AZD1222 COVID-19 vaccine. Data came from immunoSEQ multiplex PCR; TCRdb stores just in-frame clones and leaves some out. The table includes approximately 210,000 clones, roughly 94% detected once. The sequencing here drew on peripheral blood, taken 28 days after the second dose of the MenACWY control vaccine. The receptors here all came from an adult who received the MenACWY meningococcal vaccine as a control.

The CDR3 coding sequence is TGTGCCAGCAGTTTATCGCCGGGACAGGGGGGCCACGAGCAGTACTTC. It is translated as CASSLSPGQGGHEQYF. The chain is built from TRBV27 and TRBJ2-7; 11 bases line up with TRBD1. The CDR3 length is 16 residues. Per germline, CDR1 MNHEY and CDR2 SMNVEV (reference sequence). The junction had 6 bases not matched to a gene; V was cut back by 0 bases and J by 5 bases.

The chain links TRBV6-6 to TRBJ1-4; D might be TRBD1 (6 bases). V was cut by 6 bases and J by 8 bases, with 16 bases left in between. Germline V lookup: CDR1 MNHNY, CDR2 SVGAGI (reference sequence). The CDR3 contains 14 residues. As DNA, the CDR3 is TGTGCCAGCAGATCGTTAGAAGGGGGAGAAAAACTGTTTTTT. Amino acid sequence: CASRSLEGGEKLFF.